This TCR beta chain was observed in a study of PD-L1 blockade in urothelial cancer. Overall study context: Patients, treated from about 2014 onward, received atezolizumab 1,200 mg intravenously every 3 weeks.

This clone was counted a single time. This table comes from immunoSEQ multiplex PCR, and its TCRdb copy is limited to in-frame clones, with some not included. The sample lists tens of thousands of clones, 85% to 90% occurring once. Documented time point: pretreatment peripheral blood. Urothelial carcinoma, locally advanced or metastatic, affected the patients. Pretreatment sampling and on-treatment sampling together yielded between 1 and 8 samples for each patient. V shed 1 base and J 5 bases; nucleotides not matched to a gene: 9. CDR3 length equals 16 residues. The germline V gene encodes CDR1 SGHRS and CDR2 YFSETQ.

This sequence was found in a man between 60 and 75 years old with urothelial cancer. The specimen was PBMCs, collected around atezolizumab (anti-PD-L1) treatment. The chain has TRBV5-1 and TRBJ1-1, with 9 bases matching TRBD1. The CDR3 loop is CASSLPRTGAVTEAFF. CDR3 in DNA: TGCGCCAGCAGCTTGCCCCGGACAGGGGCGGTAACTGAAGCTTTCTTT.